This TCR beta chain was sequenced during a study of T cells in Graves' hyperthyroidism and ophthalmopathy (dated by TCRdb to about 2019). Broadly, across the study: Peripheral blood samples were taken at initial diagnosis, before any treatment was given. A discovery cohort of approximately 97 patients, about 40 with Graves' ophthalmopathy and roughly 59 with stable Graves' hyperthyroidism, was used to find distinguishing TCR V-J signatures. Prospective prediction of ophthalmopathy was tested in an independent validation cohort of 18 to 20 hyperthyroidism patients and 15 to 17 patients who later progressed to ophthalmopathy. For training and testing, the 100 or so patients in the discovery cohort were randomly divided in a 7:3 ratio. In addition, the study compared T-cell repertoires in thyroid tissue and in blood from a handful of Graves' hyperthyroidism patients. After sampling, hyperthyroidism patients received methimazole starting at 30 mg daily, and ophthalmopathy patients received high-dose intravenous methylprednisolone. According to the paper, TCR Vbeta CDR3 sequencing was carried out on 120 to 150 peripheral blood samples, which came from 40 to 45 ophthalmopathy, fewer than 80 hyperthyroidism and about 17 progressor patients.

Inclusive of the bounding cysteine and phenylalanine, the CDR3 is 15 residues long. Solely the CDR3 DNA is kept, with 45 bases framed from the first base. CDR1 and CDR2, looked up from the germline V gene (reference sequence), are LNHDA and SQIVND. Trimmed from V: 4 bases; trimmed from J: 0 bases; junction bases lacking a gene match: 3. About this clonotype: Its antigen is still unknown. No base qualities exist here, and no much larger clone lies one base off it.

A patient counted as having stable Graves' hyperthyroidism if no progression to ophthalmopathy occurred over 18 months of follow-up. Hyperthyroidism patients were aged 18 to 65 years and newly diagnosed, with disease duration of less than 2 months. Exclusion was applied to patients with uncontrolled infections, other autoimmune diseases, pregnancy or lactation. Diagnoses were established on the basis of clinical symptoms, serum thyroxine and TRAb, thyroid ultrasound, and orbital computed tomography. PBMCs were isolated from more than 8 ml of fresh peripheral blood by Ficoll-Paque density gradient centrifugation. Total RNA was extracted using Trizol reagent, and RNA quality was assessed on an Agilent 2100 Bioanalyzer. The TCR beta CDR3 regions were amplified from the RNA transcripts. For the first round of RT-PCR on the TCR CDR3, the HTBI primer set was used together with the Qiagen OneStep RT-PCR kit. The libraries were constructed in a second round of multiplex PCR and then size-selected and purified. Sequencing of the libraries was done on an Illumina HiSeq2000 using paired-end 100 bp reads. The paper's data handling went like this. SOAPnuke was used to process the raw data, removing reads that contained adapters or uncalled bases, had a mean Phred below 15, or lacked an exact match to the constant primer or identifier. High-quality paired reads were merged with COPE v1.2.5, and unique nucleotide sequences were defined as clonotypes. Clonotypes were aligned to IMGT TRBV, TRBD and TRBJ reference segments using MiTCR v1.1. Only V-J combinations with frequency above 0.0001, covering about 99% of repertoires, were analysed. A TCS score was defined as the ratio between F50 (clonal expansion) and ExV (chaos), using BLOSUM62-based TCRdist between CDR3 peptides within each V-J. Welch's t-statistics and random forest reduced 500 to 550 V-J features to roughly 13, which were used in a naive Bayes classifier (R e1071). The Morisita-Horn index was used to measure how similar the thyroid and blood repertoires were. Clones were called with MiXCR by TCRdb after fastp trimmed the public reads at Q25, and only in-frame beta chains were retained. Every distinct CDR3 protein forms one entry, paired with its most common genes and DNA. These V and J calls rely on TCRdb rather than the paper's analysis. The sample table contains nearly 750,000 distinct CDR3 sequences; only one count was recorded for approximately 36% of them. 30% to 40% of the sample is taken by the ten largest.

Overall study outcomes, separate from this receptor: No statistical method was used to fix the sample size in advance, and group allocation was not hidden from the investigators. A model built on a 13 V-J signature distinguished ophthalmopathy from stable hyperthyroidism, reaching about 88% sensitivity and 81.08% specificity in cross-validation and 80%/75% in testing. In validation, the model predicted progression to ophthalmopathy a median of roughly six months before onset, with roughly 71% sensitivity and about 75% specificity. Most expanded thyroid clonotypes (frequency above 0.001) were also detected in blood, suggesting blood repertoires may reflect thyroid immune responses.

The sequenced sample consisted of blood. The sequence was obtained from a middle-aged woman with Graves' hyperthyroidism. The sequence is built from TRBV19 and TRBJ2-7; 10 central nucleotides agree with TRBD1. The nucleotide sequence is TGTGCCAGTAGTAGGGGACAGGGGAGCTCCTACGAGCAGTACTTC. This yields the protein CASSRGQGSSYEQYF. The entire variable domain, with the stretches around the CDR3 drawn from the reference TRBV19 and TRBJ2-7 proteins, is DGGITQSPKYLFRKEGQNVTLSCEQNLNHDAMYWYRQDPGQGLRLIYYSQIVNDFQKGDIAEGYSVSREKKESFPLTVTSAQKNPTAFYLCASSRGQGSSYEQYFGPGTRLTVT.